The rows below give T cell receptor beta chains drawn from one sample of a study of cytomegalovirus exposure and HLA in healthy donors. This table comes from immunoSEQ multiplex PCR, and its TCRdb copy is limited to in-frame clones, with some not included. This sample has approximately 220,000 clones; about 83% occur once, and the top ten carry around a sixth. The sequenced sample was PBMCs. These receptors were collected from a man aged 35-49 years in good health and CMV-seronegative. CDR3s include the opening cysteine and the closing phenylalanine or tryptophan. D genes are given only for firm matches. Only part of the rows carry a size: once, few, many, or a class if the clone is expanded.

>.|.|TRBJ1-2|TRBV7-8
CASSPRDNLNYDYTF
TGTGCCAGCAGCCCCCGGGACAACCTTAACTATGACTACACCTTC
>.|.|TRBJ1-2|TRBV7-8
CASSPDSNYGYTF
TGTGCCAGCAGCCCAGACAGCAACTATGGCTACACCTTC
>.|.|TRBJ1-5|TRBV6-6
CASSYEGDSNQPQHF
TGTGCCAGCAGTTACGAGGGGGACAGCAATCAGCCCCAGCATTTT
>.|TRBD2|TRBJ2-3|TRBV5-1
CASSFLGGPEDTQYF
TGCGCCAGCAGCTTTTTGGGAGGGCCTGAAGATACGCAGTATTTT
>.|TRBD2|TRBJ2-5|TRBV13
CASSQFSGAGETQYF
TGTGCCAGCAGCCAATTTAGCGGGGCAGGGGAGACCCAGTACTTC
>.|.|TRBJ1-2|TRBV5-4
CASSRQFTYGYTF
TGTGCCAGCAGTCGACAGTTTACCTATGGCTACACCTTC
>.|.|TRBJ1-1|TRBV30
CAWSISGVGTEAFF
TGTGCCTGGAGTATCTCCGGGGTGGGCACTGAAGCTTTCTTT
>.|.|TRBJ2-5|TRBV16
CASVKGDQETQYF
TGTGCCAGCGTAAAGGGAGATCAAGAGACCCAGTACTTC
>.|TRBD1|TRBJ1-5|TRBV9
CASSAGGDSKNQPQHF
TGTGCCAGCAGCGCGGGTGGGGACAGTAAGAATCAGCCCCAGCATTTT
>.|.|TRBJ2-7|TRBV5-1
CASSESSYEQYF
TGCGCCAGCAGCGAGAGCTCCTACGAGCAGTACTTC
>few|.|TRBJ1-1|TRBV27
CASSLNTRGEAFF
TGTGCCAGCAGTTTAAATACAAGGGGTGAAGCTTTCTTT
>.|TRBD2|TRBJ2-5|TRBV9
CASSVVAGVLETQYF
TGTGCCAGCAGCGTAGTGGCGGGAGTGCTGGAGACCCAGTACTTC
>.|TRBD2|TRBJ2-6|TRBV6-5
CASSYGGGGANVLTF
TGTGCCAGCAGTTACGGGGGGGGTGGGGCCAACGTCCTGACTTTC
>.|.|TRBJ2-1|TRBV5-6
CASRPRGNSYNEQFF
TGTGCCAGCAGACCCCGGGGGAACTCCTACAATGAGCAGTTCTTC
>many|.|TRBJ1-2|TRBV27
CASSGPYGYTF
TGTGCCAGCAGTGGCCCTTATGGCTACACCTTC
>.|TRBD1|TRBJ1-1|TRBV19
CASSEQGIGVAFF
TGTGCCAGTAGTGAACAGGGGATCGGGGTAGCTTTCTTT
>.|.|TRBJ2-2|TRBV10-3
CAITSNPGELFF
TGTGCCATCACATCTAACCCCGGGGAGCTGTTTTTT
>.|.|TRBJ2-5|TRBV27
CASSFLSQETQYF
TGTGCCAGCAGTTTCCTGTCCCAAGAGACCCAGTACTTC
>few|TRBD2|TRBJ2-1|TRBV6-5
CASRETSGVEQFF
TGTGCCAGCAGGGAGACTAGCGGCGTTGAGCAGTTCTTC
>.|TRBD2|TRBJ2-7|TRBV6-5
CASSYGPSGRHDEQYF
TGTGCCAGCAGTTACGGCCCTAGCGGGAGGCACGACGAGCAGTACTTC
>.|TRBD2|TRBJ2-4|TRBV19
CASTRMVAGGLSGSKNIQYF
TGTGCCAGTACAAGGATGGTAGCGGGAGGTCTGTCCGGGTCCAAAAACATTCAGTACTTC
>.|TRBD1|TRBJ1-4|TRBV4-1
CASSPDRGQVIEKLFF
TGCGCCAGCAGCCCCGATAGGGGACAGGTCATTGAAAAACTGTTTTTT
>few|TRBD1|TRBJ1-1|TRBV7-2
CASSRQGARTEAFF
TGTGCCAGCAGTAGACAGGGGGCTAGAACTGAAGCTTTCTTT
>once|.|TRBJ2-7|TRBV5-4
CASSWNRAEQYF
TGTGCCAGCAGCTGGAACAGGGCCGAGCAGTACTTC
>once|.|TRBJ1-1|TRBV21-1
CASRSQGLGPCGAFF
TGTGCCAGCAGAAGCCAGGGCCTGGGGCCTTGCGGAGCTTTCTTT
>.|.|TRBJ2-7|TRBV6-5
CASSYGFSYEQYF
TGTGCCAGCAGTTACGGCTTTTCCTACGAGCAGTACTTC
>.|TRBD2|TRBJ2-7|TRBV7-2
CASSLEALAASYEQYF
TGTGCCAGCAGCTTAGAGGCACTAGCGGCCTCCTACGAGCAGTACTTC
>few|.|TRBJ1-4|TRBV4-1
CASSPGGLEKLFF
TGCGCCAGCAGCCCGGGCGGGCTCGAAAAACTGTTTTTT
>once|.|TRBJ1-5|TRBV15
CATSRVGAGNQPQHF
TGTGCCACCAGCAGAGTAGGGGCCGGCAATCAGCCCCAGCATTTT
>.|.|TRBJ2-1|TRBV4-2
CASSQTGNEQFF
TGTGCCAGCAGCCAAACGGGGAATGAGCAGTTCTTC
>once|TRBD2|TRBJ2-2|TRBV12-5
CASGWVFGLAGGTNTGELFF
TGTGCTAGTGGTTGGGTGTTTGGACTAGCGGGGGGAACGAACACCGGGGAGCTGTTTTTT
>.|TRBD2|TRBJ2-5|TRBV15
CATSSRLAGGVETQYF
TGTGCCACCAGCTCACGACTAGCGGGGGGTGTGGAGACCCAGTACTTC
>once|TRBD2|TRBJ2-7|TRBV7-2
CASSPPSGSSYEQYF
TGTGCCAGCAGCCCACCTAGCGGGAGCTCCTACGAGCAGTACTTC
>.|TRBD2|TRBJ2-4|TRBV13
CASSLGLAGTFIGNIQYF
TGTGCCAGCAGCTTAGGCCTAGCGGGGACCTTCATAGGGAACATTCAGTACTTC
>.|.|TRBJ2-5|TRBV6-5
CASSNTGDAKTQYF
TGTGCCAGCAGCAACACAGGCGATGCCAAGACCCAGTACTTC
>.|TRBD2|TRBJ2-5|TRBV5-1
CASSLSGIEETQYF
TGCGCCAGCAGCTTGAGCGGGATAGAAGAGACCCAGTACTTC
>once|TRBD1|TRBJ2-2|TRBV5-1
CASSSTRGQGGTGELFF
TGCGCCAGCAGCTCGACCCGTGGACAGGGAGGCACCGGGGAGCTGTTTTTT
>once|TRBD1|TRBJ2-2|TRBV11-2
CASSPWGTANTGELFF
TGTGCCAGCAGCCCCTGGGGGACAGCGAACACCGGGGAGCTGTTTTTT
>.|TRBD2|TRBJ2-2|TRBV27
CASSLSLAGYTGELFF
TGTGCCAGCAGTTTATCCCTAGCGGGATACACCGGGGAGCTGTTTTTT
>.|.|TRBJ2-3|TRBV7-2
CASSLRRDTQYF
TGTGCCAGCAGCCTCCGTAGAGATACGCAGTATTTT
>.|TRBD1|TRBJ1-6|TRBV4-2
CASSQEVRGNSPLHF
TGTGCCAGCAGCCAAGAAGTCAGGGGGAATTCACCCCTCCACTTT
>few|.|TRBJ1-1|TRBV18
CASSLAGGYTEAFF
TGTGCCAGCTCACTAGCCGGGGGGTACACTGAAGCTTTCTTT
>.|.|TRBJ2-6|TRBV5-1
CASSFEGANVLTF
TGCGCCAGCAGCTTCGAGGGGGCCAACGTCCTGACTTTC
>.|TRBD1|TRBJ1-1|TRBV28
CASSPYRGHTEAFF
TGTGCCAGCAGTCCGTACAGGGGTCACACTGAAGCTTTCTTT
>.|TRBD2|TRBJ2-1|TRBV7-8
CASSLRTRGGIDEQFF
TGTGCCAGCAGCTTACGCACTCGCGGGGGGATTGATGAGCAGTTCTTC
>few|.|TRBJ2-5|TRBV19
CASSPTGGTIRETQYF
TGTGCCAGTAGTCCAACCGGAGGGACGATCCGGGAGACCCAGTACTTC
>.|.|TRBJ2-5|TRBV5-1
CASSPAGRGQETQYF
TGCGCCAGCAGCCCCGCCGGCAGAGGTCAAGAGACCCAGTACTTC
>.|.|TRBJ1-5|TRBV7-9
CASSLASRSHQPQHF
TGTGCCAGCAGCTTAGCCAGCAGGTCTCATCAGCCCCAGCATTTT
>.|.|TRBJ1-2|TRBV27
CASSFWGGYGYTF
TGTGCCAGCAGTTTTTGGGGGGGGTATGGCTACACCTTC
>many|TRBD2|TRBJ2-1|TRBV7-9
CASSPPPGLAGYNEQFF
TGTGCCAGCAGCCCGCCTCCGGGACTAGCGGGATACAATGAGCAGTTCTTC